A selection of T cell receptor beta chains follows, all from one sample in a study of CD8 T cells in Susac syndrome. TCRdb reanalysed the immunoSEQ multiplex PCR reads using MiXCR and keeps one entry per CDR3 protein. The sample consists of 200,000 to 250,000 distinct CDR3 sequences, nearly 97% of them appearing once. Sequencing was performed on CD4+ T cells from PBMCs. The receptors derive from a human donor with multiple sclerosis. CDR3s include the opening cysteine and the closing phenylalanine or tryptophan. The D gene is left open where the match is weak. Clone size is shown for a subset of rows, as once, few, many or a class of expanded clone.

TGCGCCAGCAGCTTGAGACAGGGACAAGAGACCCAGTACTTC	CASSLRQGQETQYF	.	TRBV5-1	TRBJ2-5	TRBD1
TGTGCCACCACTCGCCAGGTGGAGGGGCAGCCCCAGCATTTT	CATTRQVEGQPQHF	.	TRBV6-5	TRBJ1-5	.
TGCAGTGCAACCGGGACTAGCGACGAGCAGTACTTC	CSATGTSDEQYF	.	TRBV20-1	TRBJ2-7	TRBD2
TGCGCCAGCAGTGGGCAAGGGTCCGGTGAGACCCAGTACTTC	CASSGQGSGETQYF	.	TRBV10-2	TRBJ2-5	.
TGTGCCAGCAGTTACTCGGGGGACACAGATACGCAGTATTTT	CASSYSGDTDTQYF	.	TRBV6-5	TRBJ2-3	.
TGTGCCAGCAGTTTTAACAGGGTTAGCAATCAGCCCCAGCATTTT	CASSFNRVSNQPQHF	.	TRBV12-3/TRBV12-4	TRBJ1-5	.
TGTGCCAGCAGCTTCTTCTTGCAGGGAGGGGTGTATGGCTACACCTTC	CASSFFLQGGVYGYTF	.	TRBV5-4	TRBJ1-2	.
TGTGCCAGCAGCCAACTGACTAGCGGGAGGTCCTACAATGAGCAGTTCTTC	CASSQLTSGRSYNEQFF	.	TRBV3-1	TRBJ2-1	TRBD2
TGTGCCAGCAGTTTACGGAGGGGGGCCTACGAGCAGTACTTC	CASSLRRGAYEQYF	.	TRBV27	TRBJ2-7	.
TGTGCCAGCAGTGAAGGACGCAACGGGGGCTACACCTTC	CASSEGRNGGYTF	.	TRBV2	TRBJ1-2	.
TGTGCCAGCAGCGTGGGACAGTATAATTCACCCCTCCACTTT	CASSVGQYNSPLHF	.	TRBV9	TRBJ1-6	TRBD1
TGCAGTGCGCCCCGTGAGGGCCCTAACTATGGCTACACCTTC	CSAPREGPNYGYTF	.	TRBV20-1	TRBJ1-2	.
TGTGCCAGTAGTCTCCGGACAGGGTCTGCTGAAGCTTTCTTT	CASSLRTGSAEAFF	once	TRBV19	TRBJ1-1	TRBD1
TGTGCCAGCAGCTCAGAGGCCTACCAAGAGACCCAGTACTTC	CASSSEAYQETQYF	.	TRBV5-4	TRBJ2-5	.
TGTGCCAGCAGTTACAAGAACACTGAAGCTTTCTTT	CASSYKNTEAFF	.	TRBV6-5	TRBJ1-1	.
TGCAGCGTTGACGGGGTCAGCGGGAGTATCACAGATACGCAGTATTTT	CSVDGVSGSITDTQYF	.	TRBV29-1	TRBJ2-3	TRBD2
TGTGCCAGCAGTGAGCGCGGGACAGCTGGGGCCAACGTCCTGACTTTC	CASSERGTAGANVLTF	.	TRBV2	TRBJ2-6	.
TGTGCCAGCACGGTCTCGGGCTCCTACGAGCAGTACTTC	CASTVSGSYEQYF	.	TRBV28	TRBJ2-7	.
TGCGCCAGCTCTGAAGCGGGGAGCTCCTACAATGAGCAGTTCTTC	CASSEAGSSYNEQFF	.	TRBV5-1	TRBJ2-1	TRBD2
TGTGCCAGCAGCCCGCCGACAGGTGGCGGGGGTGGCTACACCTTC	CASSPPTGGGGGYTF	.	TRBV5-4	TRBJ1-2	.
TGTGCCAGCGGCGGGGATAGCAATCAGCCCCAGCATTTT	CASGGDSNQPQHF	.	TRBV3-1	TRBJ1-5	.
TGCGCCAGCAGCTTGATTACTAGTGGGTATGAGCAGTTCTTC	CASSLITSGYEQFF	.	TRBV5-1	TRBJ2-1	.
TGTGCCAGCAGTGAGGGGACAGGGCCAGATACGCAGTATTTT	CASSEGTGPDTQYF	.	TRBV6-1	TRBJ2-3	TRBD1
TGCAGCACCCAGGGAAAGCGGCAAGAGACCCAGTACTTC	CSTQGKRQETQYF	.	TRBV29-1	TRBJ2-5	.
TGTGCCAGCAGCTTAGGACAGGGGAACACTGAAGCTTTCTTT	CASSLGQGNTEAFF	.	TRBV7-6	TRBJ1-1	TRBD1
TGTGCCAGCAGTGACCGGGGGGCTCAGCAGCCCCAGCATTTT	CASSDRGAQQPQHF	.	TRBV2	TRBJ1-5	.
TGTGCCAGCCGGATAGGAATAGCGGGAGGGTTAACCAAAAACATTCAGTACTTC	CASRIGIAGGLTKNIQYF	.	TRBV2	TRBJ2-4	TRBD2
TGCAGCGACGGGTCCGCGGGAGATACGCAGTATTTT	CSDGSAGDTQYF	.	TRBV29-1	TRBJ2-3	.
TGTGCCAGCAGTGAGGGGCCGGGACAGGGGGCATACGAGCAGTACTTC	CASSEGPGQGAYEQYF	once	TRBV25-1	TRBJ2-7	TRBD1
TGTGCCAGCAGTGGGGTAGGACAGGGGGCCTATGAGCAGTTCTTC	CASSGVGQGAYEQFF	.	TRBV2	TRBJ2-1	TRBD1